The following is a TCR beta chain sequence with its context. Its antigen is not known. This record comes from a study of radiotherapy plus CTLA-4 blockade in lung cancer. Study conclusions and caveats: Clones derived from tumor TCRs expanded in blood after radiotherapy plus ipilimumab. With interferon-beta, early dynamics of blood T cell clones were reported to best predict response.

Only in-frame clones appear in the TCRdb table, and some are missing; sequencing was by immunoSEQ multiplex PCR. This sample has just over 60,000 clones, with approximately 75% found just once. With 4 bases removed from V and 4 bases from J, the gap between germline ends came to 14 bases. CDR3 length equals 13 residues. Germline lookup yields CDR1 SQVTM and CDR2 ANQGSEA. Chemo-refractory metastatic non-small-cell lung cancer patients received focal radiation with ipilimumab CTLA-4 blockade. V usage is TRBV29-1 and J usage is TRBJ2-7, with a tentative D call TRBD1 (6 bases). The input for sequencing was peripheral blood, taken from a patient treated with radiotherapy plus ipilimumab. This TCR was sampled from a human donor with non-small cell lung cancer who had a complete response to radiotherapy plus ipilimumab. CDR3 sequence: CSVAAGEYYEQYF. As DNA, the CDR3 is TGCAGCGTTGCGGCAGGGGAATATTACGAGCAGTACTTC.